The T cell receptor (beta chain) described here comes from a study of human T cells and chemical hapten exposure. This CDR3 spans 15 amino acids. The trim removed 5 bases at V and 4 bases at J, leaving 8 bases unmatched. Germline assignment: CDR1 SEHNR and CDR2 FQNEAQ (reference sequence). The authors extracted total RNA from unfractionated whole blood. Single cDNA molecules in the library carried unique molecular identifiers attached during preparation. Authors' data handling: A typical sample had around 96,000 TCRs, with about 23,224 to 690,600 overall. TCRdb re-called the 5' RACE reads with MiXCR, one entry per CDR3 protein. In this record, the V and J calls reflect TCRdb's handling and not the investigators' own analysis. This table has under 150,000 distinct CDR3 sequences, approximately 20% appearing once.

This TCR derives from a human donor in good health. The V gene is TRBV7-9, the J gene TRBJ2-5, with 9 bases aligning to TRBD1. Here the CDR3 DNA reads TGTGCCAGCAGCACACAGGGGGCGCTCGGAGAGACCCAGTACTTC. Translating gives CASSTQGALGETQYF.